The rows below give T cell receptor beta chains drawn from one sample of a study of blood T cell repertoires in COVID-19. This table comes from immunoSEQ multiplex PCR, and its TCRdb copy is limited to in-frame clones, with some not included. The data show 130,000 or so clones, around 89% seen once. Sequenced input: peripheral blood. The receptor set was obtained from a human donor with COVID-19, enrolled during active disease. The donor label of this sample is uncertain. Both conserved end residues are part of each CDR3. The D gene is left open where the match is weak. Not every row has a clone size; where given, it reads once, few, many or a size class.

clone_size	v_call	j_call	d_call	cdr3_nt	cdr3_aa
.	TRBV2	TRBJ2-2	TRBD1	TGTGCCAGCCGGACAGGGGACGTCGGGGAGCTGTTTTTT	CASRTGDVGELFF
.	TRBV19	TRBJ2-2	TRBD2	TGTGCCAGTAGTTCGCTAGCGGGAGAGATCGGGGAGCTGTTTTTT	CASSSLAGEIGELFF
.	TRBV3-1/TRBV3-2	TRBJ2-2	TRBD1	TGTGCCAGCAGCCAAGTACAGGGGGCGCCCGGGGAGCTGTTTTTT	CASSQVQGAPGELFF
.	TRBV28	TRBJ1-3	TRBD1	TGTGCCAGCAGTTCCGGACAGGTCTATTTCTCTGGAAACACCATATATTTT	CASSSGQVYFSGNTIYF
once	TRBV7-6	TRBJ1-6	.	TGTGCCAGCAGCCAGGATAGCTCCTATAATTCACCCCTCCACTTT	CASSQDSSYNSPLHF
.	TRBV7-9	TRBJ2-7	TRBD1	TGTGCCAGCAGTTCACCCCTGGGGACAGGGAGCTCCTACGAGCAGTACTTC	CASSSPLGTGSSYEQYF
.	TRBV24-1	TRBJ2-7	.	TGTGCCACCAGTGACGCGGGGCTGCGAGAGCAGTACTTC	CATSDAGLREQYF
.	TRBV3-1/TRBV3-2	TRBJ1-6	.	TGTGCCAGCAGCCAAGAGAGGAGCTCCTATAATTCACCCCTCCACTTT	CASSQERSSYNSPLHF
.	TRBV9	TRBJ1-1	.	TGTGCCAGCAGCGTAGATGCGGGGGGCACTTATGAAGCTTTCTTT	CASSVDAGGTYEAFF
once	TRBV12-3/TRBV12-4	TRBJ1-1	.	TGTGCCAGCAGTCTGGGGCCTACCACTGAAGCTTTCTTT	CASSLGPTTEAFF
.	TRBV29-1	TRBJ1-5	.	TGCAGCGTTGAAAGGCGGTGCCATCAGCCCCAGCATTTT	CSVERRCHQPQHF
.	TRBV7-3	TRBJ2-1	TRBD1	TGTGCCAGCAGCTGGGACAGGGGGTACAATGAGCAGTTCTTC	CASSWDRGYNEQFF
.	TRBV6-5	TRBJ2-7	.	TGTGCCAGCAACGAACCGGGAACTCCCTACGAGCAGTACTTC	CASNEPGTPYEQYF
.	TRBV3-1/TRBV3-2	TRBJ1-2	TRBD1	TGTGCCAGCAGGGGGACAGGGGTAGGGTATGGCTACACCTTC	CASRGTGVGYGYTF
.	TRBV9	TRBJ1-1	.	TGTGCCAGCAGCGTAGAGCCCACGAACACTGAAGCTTTCTTT	CASSVEPTNTEAFF
.	TRBV5-1	TRBJ2-3	TRBD2	TGCGCCAGCAGCTTGGCGGGGGGGCCGCCAGATACGCAGTATTTT	CASSLAGGPPDTQYF
.	TRBV2	TRBJ1-2	TRBD1	TGTGCCAGCAGTGGGGACAGGGCGAGAGAAGGCTACACCTTC	CASSGDRAREGYTF
few	TRBV9	TRBJ2-7	TRBD1	TGTGCCAGCAGCGTTTCCGGGACAGCCTACGAGCAGTACTTC	CASSVSGTAYEQYF
.	TRBV4-1	TRBJ2-2	TRBD1	TGCGCCAGCAGCAGAGGGACAGCGAACACCGGGGAGCTGTTTTTT	CASSRGTANTGELFF
.	TRBV5-1	TRBJ1-4	.	TGCGCCAGCAGCTTACTCGGCGGGGGGACTAATGAAAAACTGTTTTTT	CASSLLGGGTNEKLFF
few	TRBV9	TRBJ1-4	TRBD1	TGTGCCAGCAGCGTAGATTACAGGGGACTTAATGAAAAACTGTTTTTT	CASSVDYRGLNEKLFF
.	TRBV5-1	TRBJ1-1	TRBD1	TGCGCCAGCAGTAAGGGCAGGGGGCTTGTGGGAACTGAAGCTTTCTTT	CASSKGRGLVGTEAFF
.	TRBV5-1	TRBJ2-5	.	TGCGCCAGCAGCTTGGCAGGGGACAATGGGGAGACCCAGTACTTC	CASSLAGDNGETQYF
.	TRBV6-1	TRBJ1-3	.	TGTGCCAGCAGTGACGACAGGAACTCTGGAAACACCATATATTTT	CASSDDRNSGNTIYF
.	TRBV4-1	TRBJ2-2	TRBD1	TGCGCCAGCAGCCGCCGGCAGGGGGCCTACACCGGGGAGCTGTTTTTT	CASSRRQGAYTGELFF
.	TRBV5-1	TRBJ2-2	TRBD1	TGCGCCAGCAGCCCGGGACAGGGCAACACCGGGGAGCTGTTTTTT	CASSPGQGNTGELFF
.	TRBV29-1	TRBJ2-7	.	TGCAGCGTTGGTCGGGGAACCTACGAGCAGTACTTC	CSVGRGTYEQYF
.	TRBV19	TRBJ1-1	.	TGTGCCAGTAGTATAGAACGGGAGGCCGAAGCTTTCTTT	CASSIEREAEAFF
few	TRBV5-1	TRBJ1-2	.	TGCGCCAGCAGGGAGGACAGTACTAACTATGGCTACACCTTC	CASREDSTNYGYTF
.	TRBV12-5	TRBJ2-3	.	TGTGCTAGTGGTTTGGGGACAGTAGCAGATACGCAGTATTTT	CASGLGTVADTQYF
.	TRBV2	TRBJ2-5	TRBD2	TGTGCCAGCGGCGGGGGAGAGACCCAGTACTTC	CASGGGETQYF
.	TRBV30	TRBJ1-4	TRBD1	TGTGCCTGGAGCCGTGAGACAGGGAACGAAAAACTGTTTTTT	CAWSRETGNEKLFF
.	TRBV7-9	TRBJ1-1	.	TGTGCCAGCAGCTTAGCCGACCGGGGGGAAGCTTTCTTT	CASSLADRGEAFF
once	TRBV19	TRBJ2-4	TRBD1	TGTGCCAGTAGTATAAACAGGGGGCGGATCAAAAACATTCAGTACTTC	CASSINRGRIKNIQYF
.	TRBV5-4	TRBJ1-2	.	TGTGCCAGCAGCTGGGGGGACGGCGGGTATGGCTACACCTTC	CASSWGDGGYGYTF
.	TRBV7-9	TRBJ2-2	.	TGTGCCAGCAGCTTACGAGGGGGGAACACCGGGGAGCTGTTTTTT	CASSLRGGNTGELFF
.	TRBV6-5	TRBJ2-7	TRBD2	TGTGCCAGCAGTTACGGGACTAGCGGCATTTACGAGCAGTACTTC	CASSYGTSGIYEQYF
.	TRBV5-5	TRBJ1-1	.	TGTGCCAGCAGCTTGGGTATCGCAGGAGAAGCTTTCTTT	CASSLGIAGEAFF
.	TRBV18	TRBJ2-3	TRBD1	TGTGCCAGCTCACCATCAGGGGGCGCAACAGATACGCAGTATTTT	CASSPSGGATDTQYF
.	TRBV9	TRBJ2-1	TRBD1	TGTGCCAGCAGCGTTACCGGGACAGGGGTGGATGAGCAGTTCTTC	CASSVTGTGVDEQFF
.	TRBV9	TRBJ2-6	.	TGTGCCAGCAGCGCTGATGGGAGTTTCTCTGGGGCCAACGTCCTGACTTTC	CASSADGSFSGANVLTF
.	TRBV2	TRBJ2-3	.	TGTGCCAGCAGTACTCCAGATACGCAGTATTTT	CASSTPDTQYF
few	TRBV5-1	TRBJ2-3	.	TGCGCCAGCAGCTTGACAGGCACAGATACGCAGTATTTT	CASSLTGTDTQYF
.	TRBV5-5	TRBJ2-1	.	TGTGCCAGCAGCTTGGGAGGGGGGGCGAGGAATGAGCAGTTCTTC	CASSLGGGARNEQFF
.	TRBV29-1	TRBJ2-3	TRBD2	TGCAGCGCAGAAGTGGGGACTAGCGGGCTAAATACGCAGTATTTT	CSAEVGTSGLNTQYF
.	TRBV2	TRBJ2-5	.	TGTGCCAGCAACGAGGTGGTTCGGGAGACCCAGTACTTC	CASNEVVRETQYF
.	TRBV18	TRBJ2-2	.	TGTGCCAGCTCACCACCAGGGGTTTACGGTGCCGGGGAGCTGTTTTTT	CASSPPGVYGAGELFF
.	TRBV5-1	TRBJ1-1	.	TGCGCCAGCAGCCCTTCGGCGGCGGCGAACACTGAAGCTTTCTTT	CASSPSAAANTEAFF
.	TRBV6-5	TRBJ1-6	.	TGTGCCAGCAGTTATTCAGGGAATTCACCCCTCCACTTT	CASSYSGNSPLHF
.	TRBV18	TRBJ1-2	TRBD1	TGTGCCAGCTCACGCGGGACAGATGGCTACACCTTC	CASSRGTDGYTF
.	TRBV19	TRBJ2-1	TRBD1	TGTGCCAGTAGTGTCCGGGACAGGGGCGTCAATGAGCAGTTCTTC	CASSVRDRGVNEQFF